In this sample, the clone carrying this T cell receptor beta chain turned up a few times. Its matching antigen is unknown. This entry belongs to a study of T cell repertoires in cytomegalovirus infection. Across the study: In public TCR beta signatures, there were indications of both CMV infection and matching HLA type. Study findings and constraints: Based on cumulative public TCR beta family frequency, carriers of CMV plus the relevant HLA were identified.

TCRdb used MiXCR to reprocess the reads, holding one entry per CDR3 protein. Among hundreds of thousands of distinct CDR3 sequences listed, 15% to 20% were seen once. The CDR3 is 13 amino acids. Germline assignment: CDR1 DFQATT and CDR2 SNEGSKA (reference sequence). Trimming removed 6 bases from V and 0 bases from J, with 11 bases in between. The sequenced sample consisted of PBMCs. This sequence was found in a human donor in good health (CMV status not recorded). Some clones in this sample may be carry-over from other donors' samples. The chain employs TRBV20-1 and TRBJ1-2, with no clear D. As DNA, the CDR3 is TGCAGTGCCTCGGACGGAACTAACTATGGCTACACCTTC. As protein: CSASDGTNYGYTF.